This TCR beta chain appears in the sequencing data of a study of blood T cells in healthy people across ages (dated by TCRdb to the mid-2010s). With regard to the full study: In model experiments, template switching captured roughly one uniquely barcoded TCR beta cDNA molecule for every two T cells. Donors of different ages were randomly distributed across sequencing lanes to avoid experimental bias. The donors were split into four age groups: young (average around 15 years), middle-aged (roughly 39), aged (about 56) and long-lived (roughly 80). For two donors (one aged 18 to 29 and one aged 80 or older), the study analyzed two additional independent replicas of 1 million unique cDNA reads from the same blood draw. To track age-related changes in TCR beta repertoire diversity, the study relied on deep sequencing normalized with unique cDNA molecular identifiers. Points the paper makes about the study in general: As age increased, observed TCR beta diversity per million T cells dropped in a roughly linear way, and a significant reduction was already evident by age about 36. The percentage of naive T cells measured by flow cytometry correlated strongly with observed TCR beta diversity. The CMV infection status of donors was not known, potentially confounding age-related changes in expanded clonotypes. Estimates of total diversity based on one million sequenced T cells were considered lower bounds and underestimates. Because profiling used bulk unsorted PBMCs, naive and antigen-experienced compartments could not be compared conclusively. Compared with the aged group, the long-lived group had more naive CD4+ T cells, fewer expanded clones and increased TCR diversity, a pattern suggesting age selection.

Remarks on this clonotype: The target of this receptor is not known. No base qualities exist here, and no much larger clone lies one base off it.

From cysteine to phenylalanine, the CDR3 is 15 amino acids long. Just CDR3 DNA is preserved here, 45 bases in frame from base 1. V was cut back by 6 bases and J by 1 base, leaving a gap of 13 bases between them. Libraries were built with 5' RACE. The instrument was an Illumina HiSeq 2500. A second PCR of about 6 to 11 cycles was run with a J-beta primer mix and a sample-barcoded 5' primer. A unique molecular identifier was introduced onto each TCR beta cDNA molecule by a template-switch 5' adaptor carrying 12 random nucleotides. Each sample yielded at least 2.5 million CDR3-containing paired-end reads. First-strand cDNA was synthesized from all RNA with the Mint cDNA synthesis kit, primed by a TRBC-specific oligonucleotide. All cDNA was treated with uracil-DNA glycosylase and then went through a first 18-cycle PCR with the universal primers M1SS and BC2_uni_R. From the authors' description of their analysis: For normalization, 1 million high-quality reads, each with a distinct molecular identifier, were randomly selected from each sample. Reads with shared molecular identifiers were discarded instead of being binned into consensus sequences. CDR3 identification, clonotype clustering and error correction used MiTCR with a Q25 quality threshold and the strictest error-elimination algorithm. Lower-bound total TCR beta diversity was estimated with a nonparametric unseen species model using Euler transformation. The public reads were run again by TCRdb, first through fastp at Q25 and then through MiXCR, and only productive beta chains were kept. Each CDR3 protein appears once, grouped with its most common genes and DNA. TCRdb, rather than the study authors, made the V and J calls. The table for this sample lists 1.5 million to 2 million distinct CDR3 sequences; 28% of them were counted only once. The ten largest make up 7.7% of the sample.

Systemically healthy Caucasian individuals from Russia, around 39 in total and aged about 6 to 95 years, were included as donors. About 10 milliliters of peripheral blood were collected from each donor into EDTA-treated Vacutainer tubes. PBMCs were isolated by Ficoll-Paque density-gradient centrifugation, with at least 6 million obtained per sample. Total RNA, at least 6 micrograms per sample, was extracted from PBMCs with Trizol reagent. For every donor, an aliquot of PBMCs went through flow cytometry to measure the percentages of naive CD45RAhigh/CD27high T cells. The TCR sequence derives from a woman aged 25 to 39 in good health. This chain joins TRBV12-3 or TRBV12-4 to TRBJ2-1; the D segment is perhaps TRBD1 or TRBD2, each sharing 5 matched bases. Material for sequencing was blood. The encoded CDR3 is CASSPWDGSYNEQFF. The bases read TGTGCCAGCAGCCCGTGGGACGGATCCTACAATGAGCAGTTCTTC.